The rows below give T cell receptor beta chains drawn from one sample of a study of T cells in Graves' hyperthyroidism and ophthalmopathy. TCRdb re-analysed the multiplex PCR reads in MiXCR, keeping a single row per CDR3 protein. This sample has some 690,000 distinct CDR3 sequences, with 17% found just once. The sequencing sample was made of blood. The receptor set was obtained from a man aged 50 to 59 with Graves' hyperthyroidism. The CDR3 runs from the conserved cysteine through the conserved F or W. The D gene is left open where the match is weak. Not all rows give a size; the values are once, few, many and, for expanded clones, a class.

clone_size j_call d_call v_call cdr3_aa cdr3_nt
many TRBJ2-1 - TRBV19 CASSIAVSGNEQFF TGTGCCAGTAGTATAGCCGTGTCAGGGAATGAGCAGTTCTTC
few TRBJ1-3 - TRBV28 CASTSWGVDTGNTIYF TGTGCCAGCACCTCGTGGGGGGTTGACACTGGAAACACCATATATTTT
many TRBJ2-3 TRBD2 TRBV20-1 CSARDVLASGRTDTQYF TGCAGTGCTAGAGATGTTTTGGCTAGCGGGAGAACAGATACGCAGTATTTT
many TRBJ1-4 - TRBV6-2/TRBV6-3 CASRLSGNEKLFF TGTGCCAGTCGACTCTCCGGTAATGAAAAACTGTTTTTT
many TRBJ2-3 TRBD1 TRBV2 CASSRVTGGTDTQYF TGTGCCAGCAGTCGAGTCACAGGGGGCACAGATACGCAGTATTTT
many TRBJ1-5 - TRBV7-2 CASSLGQFPSNQPQHF TGTGCCAGCAGCCTAGGACAGTTTCCTAGCAATCAGCCCCAGCATTTT
- TRBJ2-2 - TRBV2 CASTIQFPDTGELFF TGTGCCAGCACCATTCAATTTCCGGACACCGGGGAGCTGTTTTTT
- TRBJ1-4 - TRBV24-1 CATSDQDGKLFF TGTGCCACCAGTGATCAGGACGGAAAACTGTTTTTT
many TRBJ2-7 - TRBV27 CASIPSSGYEQYF TGTGCCAGCATTCCCAGCAGCGGATACGAGCAGTACTTC
many TRBJ2-2 - TRBV28 CASTVPGRANTGELFF TGTGCCAGCACCGTTCCGGGACGGGCGAACACCGGGGAGCTGTTTTTT
few TRBJ1-2 TRBD1 TRBV4-1 CASSQERTGGAYYGYTF TGCGCCAGCAGCCAAGAAAGGACAGGGGGCGCCTACTATGGCTACACCTTC
- TRBJ2-3 - TRBV5-8 CASRTDRPQYF TGTGCCAGCAGGACTGACAGGCCTCAGTATTTT
- TRBJ1-1 TRBD1 TRBV12-3/TRBV12-4 CASRQGDRGLNTEAFF TGTGCCAGCAGACAAGGGGACAGGGGCCTGAACACTGAAGCTTTCTTT
many TRBJ1-1 - TRBV24-1 CATQGDTEAFF TGTGCCACTCAGGGAGACACTGAAGCTTTCTTT
many TRBJ2-5 - TRBV28 CASSCRRRGKETQYF TGTGCCAGCAGTTGCCGTCGTAGGGGGAAAGAGACCCAGTACTTC
many TRBJ1-5 TRBD1 TRBV28 CASSLSGLRTGVYQPQHF TGTGCCAGCAGTTTAAGTGGATTAAGGACAGGGGTTTATCAGCCCCAGCATTTT
few TRBJ1-3 - TRBV28 CASSLARPGTGNTIYF TGTGCCAGCAGTTTAGCCAGGCCAGGTACTGGAAACACCATATATTTT
few TRBJ1-2 - TRBV19 CASSMYWDARGGYTF TGTGCCAGTAGTATGTACTGGGACGCCCGGGGGGGCTACACCTTC
- TRBJ2-1 - TRBV13 CASSAGSLSPFF TGTGCCAGCAGCGCCGGTTCCCTCTCCCCGTTCTTC
many TRBJ2-7 - TRBV30 CATSKGTVYEQYF TGTGCCACAAGTAAGGGTACTGTTTACGAGCAGTACTTC
many TRBJ2-1 - TRBV11-2 CASSLGWGDNEQFF TGTGCCAGCAGCCTAGGGTGGGGGGACAATGAGCAGTTCTTC
many TRBJ2-3 TRBD2 TRBV2 CASSQRGGFTDTQYF TGTGCCAGCAGTCAGCGGGGAGGCTTCACAGATACGCAGTATTTT